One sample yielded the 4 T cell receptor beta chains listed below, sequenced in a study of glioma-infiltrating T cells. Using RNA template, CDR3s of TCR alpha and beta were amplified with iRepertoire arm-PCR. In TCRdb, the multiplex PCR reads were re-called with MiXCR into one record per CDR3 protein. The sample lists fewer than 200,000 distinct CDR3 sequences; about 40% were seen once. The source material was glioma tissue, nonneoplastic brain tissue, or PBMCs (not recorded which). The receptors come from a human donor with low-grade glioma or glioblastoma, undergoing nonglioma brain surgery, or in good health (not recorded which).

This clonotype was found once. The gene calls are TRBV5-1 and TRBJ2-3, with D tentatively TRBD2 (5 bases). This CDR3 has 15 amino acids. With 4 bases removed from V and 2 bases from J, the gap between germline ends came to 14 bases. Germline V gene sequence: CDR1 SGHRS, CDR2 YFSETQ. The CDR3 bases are TGCGCCAGCAGCCCAGGACGGGATCCCACAGATACGCAGTATTTT. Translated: CASSPGRDPTDTQYF.

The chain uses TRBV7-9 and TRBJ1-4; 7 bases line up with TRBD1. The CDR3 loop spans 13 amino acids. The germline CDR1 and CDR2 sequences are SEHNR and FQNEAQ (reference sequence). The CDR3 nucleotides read TGTGACGGTCGGGACAGCGCCAATGAAAAACTGTTTTTT. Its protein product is CDGRDSANEKLFF.

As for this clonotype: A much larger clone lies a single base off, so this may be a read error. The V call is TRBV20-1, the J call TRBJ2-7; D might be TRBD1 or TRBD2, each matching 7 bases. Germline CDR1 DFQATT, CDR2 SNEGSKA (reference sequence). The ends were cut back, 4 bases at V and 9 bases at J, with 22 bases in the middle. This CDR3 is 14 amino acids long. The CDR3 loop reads CSATSPRARGGQYF. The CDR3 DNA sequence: TGCAGTGCTACGAGCCCCCGAGCCAGGGGGGGGCAGTACTTC.

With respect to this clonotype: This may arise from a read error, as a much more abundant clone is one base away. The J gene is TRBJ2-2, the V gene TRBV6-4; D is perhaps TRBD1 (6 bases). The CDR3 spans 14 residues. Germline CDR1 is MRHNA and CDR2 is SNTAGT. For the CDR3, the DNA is TGTGCCAGCAGTGTTACAGGGACCACCGGGGAGCTGTCTTTT. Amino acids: CASSVTGTTGELSF.